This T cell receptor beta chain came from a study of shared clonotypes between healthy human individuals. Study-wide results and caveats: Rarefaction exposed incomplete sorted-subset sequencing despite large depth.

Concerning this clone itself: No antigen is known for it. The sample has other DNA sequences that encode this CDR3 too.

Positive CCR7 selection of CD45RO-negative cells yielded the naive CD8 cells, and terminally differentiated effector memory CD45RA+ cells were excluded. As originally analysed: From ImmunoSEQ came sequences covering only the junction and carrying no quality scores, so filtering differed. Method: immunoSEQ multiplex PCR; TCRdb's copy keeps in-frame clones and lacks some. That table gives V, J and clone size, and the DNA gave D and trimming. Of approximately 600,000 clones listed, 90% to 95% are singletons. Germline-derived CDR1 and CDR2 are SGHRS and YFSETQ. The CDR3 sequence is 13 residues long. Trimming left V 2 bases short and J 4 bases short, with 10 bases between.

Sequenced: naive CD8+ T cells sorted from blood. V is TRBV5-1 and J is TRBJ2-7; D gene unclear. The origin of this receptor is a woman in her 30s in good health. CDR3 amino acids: CASSFGVGYEQYF. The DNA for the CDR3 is TGCGCCAGCAGCTTTGGTGTGGGATACGAGCAGTACTTC.